The 16 T cell receptor beta chains below all came from one sample that was sequenced in a study of OX40 agonist ivuxolimab in advanced cancers. Assay used: immunoSEQ multiplex PCR; TCRdb lists only in-frame clones, some missing. The table includes over 100,000 clones, roughly nine tenths detected once. The source was CD4+ or CD8+ T cells sorted from blood, collected in a trial of the OX40 agonist ivuxolimab. The receptors originated from an adult with an advanced solid tumor such as melanoma, head and neck, liver or kidney cancer.

V gene TRBV7-3 combines with J gene TRBJ2-2; 7 bases align to TRBD2. V dropped 3 bases and J dropped 0; count of bases not matched to a gene: 1. CDR1 and CDR2 (germline): SGHTA, FQGTGA. The CDR3 is made up of 15 amino acids. CDR3 bases: TGTGCCAGCAGCTTGGCGGGAGCGAACACCGGGGAGCTGTTTTTT. Its translation: CASSLAGANTGELFF.

The genes are TRBV11-2 and TRBJ1-1, with no clear D. From germline, CDR1 is SGHAT and CDR2 FQNNGV. The CDR3 contains 14 residues. V was trimmed by 2 bases and J by 2 bases, leaving 9 bases between them. The CDR3 spells CASSLRPDNTEAFF. The CDR3 DNA sequence: TGTGCCAGCAGCTTACGGCCGGATAACACTGAAGCTTTCTTT.

The chain is built from TRBV27 and TRBJ2-1; 7 nucleotides align to TRBD2. V was pared by 6 bases and J by 3 bases, with 2 bases of the junction left unmatched. This CDR3 is built from 13 residues. Germline values: CDR1 MNHEY, CDR2 SMNVEV (reference sequence). CDR3 residues: CASRRDYYNEQFF. DNA of the CDR3: TGTGCCAGCAGAAGGGACTACTACAATGAGCAGTTCTTC.

The genes are TRBV12-5 and TRBJ2-1; 8 nucleotides match TRBD2. The CDR3 extends over 17 amino acids. The V gene end was trimmed by 1 base and the J gene end by 3 bases; junction bases not matched to a gene: 8. CDR1 and CDR2 from the germline V gene are LGHNT and FRNRAP. The CDR3 sequence is CASGLDKAGVGYNEQFF. The DNA of the CDR3 is TGTGCTAGTGGTTTGGACAAAGCGGGAGTAGGCTACAATGAGCAGTTCTTC.

The J gene is TRBJ2-3, the V gene TRBV9, with no clear D. The CDR3 has 13 residues. Germline V gene data show CDR1 as SGDLS and CDR2 as YYNGEE. Trimming left V 4 bases short and J 5 bases short, with 11 bases between. The CDR3 reads CASSSSLGDTQYF. The CDR3 region has the DNA TGTGCCAGCAGCTCCTCACTTGGAGATACGCAGTATTTT.

This chain joins TRBV7-3 and TRBJ2-2; weak D call: TRBD2 (5 bases). The germline V gene encodes CDR1 SGHTA and CDR2 FQGTGA. The CDR3 runs to 16 residues. V was clipped by 2 bases and J by 6 bases, with 16 bases between them. The CDR3, as DNA: TGTGCCAGCAGCTTATCCCCTCCGGGATCTGCCGGGGAGCTGTTTTTT. It specifies CASSLSPPGSAGELFF.

V is TRBV6-1 and J is TRBJ2-3; 8 nucleotides line up with TRBD2. Per germline, CDR1 MNHNS and CDR2 SASEGT. The CDR3 contains 15 residues. V was pared by 4 bases and J by 4 bases, with 7 bases of the junction left unmatched. DNA for the CDR3: TGTGCCAGCAGTGTAGGCGGGAGGAACGCAGATACGCAGTATTTT. It codes for CASSVGGRNADTQYF.

The chain is built from TRBV18 and TRBJ2-6; no clear D. Germline V CDR1 and CDR2: KGHSH, LQKENI. This CDR3 has 17 residues. V lost 3 bases and J 0 bases, leaving 12 bases between the germline ends. The DNA of the CDR3 is TGTGCCAGCTCACCCTCTCAGGCAAGCTCTGGGGCCAACGTCCTGACTTTC. This encodes CASSPSQASSGANVLTF.

The V and J genes are TRBV11-3 and TRBJ2-1; D perhaps matches TRBD2 (6 bases). V was clipped by 2 bases and J by 4 bases, with 18 bases between them. Per the germline V gene, CDR1 is SGHNT and CDR2 is YENEEA. The CDR3 runs 17 residues. CDR3 sequence (DNA): TGTGCCAGCAGCTTATTTTATGACGGACTAACTTACAATGAGCAGTTCTTC. Its translation is CASSLFYDGLTYNEQFF.

The chain recombines TRBV29-1 with TRBJ1-4, with D possibly being TRBD1 (6 bases). The germline V and J ends were trimmed by 3 bases and 4 bases, with 9 bases remaining between them. Germline CDR1 SQVTM, CDR2 ANQGSEA. The CDR3 consists of 13 residues. This CDR3 reads CSVEARGNEKLFF. CDR3 coding DNA: TGCAGCGTTGAGGCCAGGGGTAATGAAAAACTGTTTTTT. The complete variable domain, with remaining parts taken from reference TRBV29-1 and TRBJ1-4, reads SAVISQKPSRDICQRGTSLTIQCQVDSQVTMMFWYRQQPGQSLTLIATANQGSEATYESGFVIDKFPISRPNLTFSTLTVSNMSPEDSSIYLCSVEARGNEKLFFGSGTQLSVL.

The rearrangement links TRBV5-1 to TRBJ1-1; D remains ambiguous. The CDR3 has 15 amino acids. V lost 0 bases to trimming and J lost 4 bases, with 13 bases between them. Germline assignment: CDR1 SGHRS and CDR2 YFSETQ. DNA for the CDR3: TGCGCCAGCAGCTTGGTTAGTCTTGGAGGCACTGAAGCTTTCTTT. Protein product: CASSLVSLGGTEAFF.

The V and J genes are TRBV9 and TRBJ2-1, with TRBD2 identical over 11 bases. The V segment lost 4 bases and the J segment 7 bases; nucleotides outside the gene matches: 4. Germline assignment: CDR1 SGDLS and CDR2 YYNGEE. The CDR3 spans 14 residues. The CDR3 DNA follows: TGTGCCAGCAGCCCCTGGACTAGCGGGAATGAGCAGTTCTTC. Protein product: CASSPWTSGNEQFF.

V usage is TRBV18 and J usage is TRBJ1-1; 10 positions agree with TRBD1. The germline CDR1 and CDR2 sequences are KGHSH and LQKENI. The junction had 5 bases not matched to a gene; V was cut back by 2 bases and J by 5 bases. This CDR3 contains 15 residues. CDR3 sequence (DNA): TGTGCCAGCTCACCAGACAGGGGGCGGGTTACTGAAGCTTTCTTT. Translated, it gives CASSPDRGRVTEAFF. Full variable domain (outside the CDR3, taken from reference TRBV18 and TRBJ1-1): NAGVMQNPRHLVRRRGQEARLRCSPMKGHSHVYWYRQLPEEGLKFMVYLQKENIIDESGMPKERFSAEFPKEGPSILRIQQVVRGDSAAYFCASSPDRGRVTEAFFGQGTRLTVV.

As DNA, the CDR3 is TGCGCCAGCAGCTTGGTGGCAGGTAACACAGATACGCAGTATTTT. Its translation is CASSLVAGNTDTQYF. The rearrangement joins TRBV5-1 to TRBJ2-3; D remains unclear. The CDR3 has 15 residues. Germline CDR1 reads SGHRS; CDR2 reads YFSETQ. The ends were cut back, 0 bases at V and 2 bases at J, with 10 bases in the middle.

The chain uses TRBV23-1 and TRBJ2-5; TRBD1 matches at 7 bases. The J call is in doubt because the DNA end fits TRBJ2-7 better. TRBV23-1 qualifies as an ORF whose function is uncertain. CDR3 length: 16 residues. The DNA for the CDR3 is TGCGCCAGCAGTCTCAAATCCCGGACAGGTGCCTACGAGCAGTACTTC. It codes for CASSLKSRTGAYEQYF.

In nucleotides, the CDR3 is TGTGCCAGCTCACCACCTGGCAGGGAGCTTGGGCCCCAGCATTTT. Its protein product is CASSPPGRELGPQHF. The chain joins TRBV18 to TRBJ1-5, with a possible D match to TRBD1 (5 bases). The CDR3 runs 15 residues. V was cut by 0 bases and J by 9 bases, with 15 bases left in between. CDR1 KGHSH and CDR2 LQKENI come from the germline V gene.